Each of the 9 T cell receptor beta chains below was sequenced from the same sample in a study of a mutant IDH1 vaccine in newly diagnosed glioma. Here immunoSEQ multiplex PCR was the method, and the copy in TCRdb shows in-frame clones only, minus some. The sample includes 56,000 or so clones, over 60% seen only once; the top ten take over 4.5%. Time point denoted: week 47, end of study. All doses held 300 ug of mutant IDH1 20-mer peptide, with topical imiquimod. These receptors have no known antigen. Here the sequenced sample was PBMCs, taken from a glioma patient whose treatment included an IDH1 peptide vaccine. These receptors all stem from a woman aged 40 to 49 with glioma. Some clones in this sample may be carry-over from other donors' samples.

The CDR3 DNA sequence: TGTGCCAGCAGTGAGACCGGGACAGAATATTCCTACGAGCAGTACTTC. Encoded protein: CASSETGTEYSYEQYF. The chain links TRBV25-1 to TRBJ2-7, with 7 bases fitting TRBD1. The V and J ends lost 3 bases and 1 base, in that order; junction bases with no gene match: 9. Per germline, CDR1 MGHDK and CDR2 SYGVNS. The CDR3 is 16 amino acids.

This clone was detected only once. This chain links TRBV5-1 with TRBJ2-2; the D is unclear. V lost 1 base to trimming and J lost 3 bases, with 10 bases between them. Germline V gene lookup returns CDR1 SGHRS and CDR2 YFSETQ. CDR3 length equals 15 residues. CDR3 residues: CASSLSRVHTGELFF. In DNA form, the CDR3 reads TGCGCCAGCAGCTTGTCAAGGGTACACACCGGGGAGCTGTTTTTT.

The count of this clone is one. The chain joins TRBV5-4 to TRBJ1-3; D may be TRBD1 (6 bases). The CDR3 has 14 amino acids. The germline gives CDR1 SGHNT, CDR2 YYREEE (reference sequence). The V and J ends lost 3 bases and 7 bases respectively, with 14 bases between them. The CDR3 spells CASSSAQGKNTIYF. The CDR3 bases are TGTGCCAGCAGCTCCGCACAGGGCAAGAACACCATATATTTT.

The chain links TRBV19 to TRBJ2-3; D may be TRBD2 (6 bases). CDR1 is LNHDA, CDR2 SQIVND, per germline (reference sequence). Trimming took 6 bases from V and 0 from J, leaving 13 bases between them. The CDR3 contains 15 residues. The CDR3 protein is CASSSVGGSTDTQYF. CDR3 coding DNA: TGTGCCAGTAGCTCCGTGGGGGGTAGCACAGATACGCAGTATTTT.

Written as DNA, the CDR3 is TGTGCCAGCAGCCCCGACGTTACCTACGAGCAGTACTTC. Translated, it gives CASSPDVTYEQYF. The gene calls are TRBV7-9 and TRBJ2-7, with D unclear. The length of the CDR3 is 13 residues. Germline V CDR1 and CDR2: SEHNR, FQNEAQ (reference sequence). Trimming cost V 5 bases and J 2 bases, with 10 bases left between them. The full variable domain, rest sourced from reference TRBV7-9 and TRBJ2-7, is DTGVSQNPRHKITKRGQNVTFRCDPISEHNRLYWYRQTLGQGPEFLTYFQNEAQLEKSRLLSDRFSAERPKGSFSTLEIQRTEQGDSAMYLCASSPDVTYEQYFGPGTRLTVT.

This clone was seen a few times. The CDR3 is CASSGTGQGTEAFF. Written as DNA, the CDR3 is TGTGCCAGCAGTGGGACAGGGCAGGGCACTGAAGCTTTCTTT. The chain links TRBV2 to TRBJ1-1; 8 positions match TRBD1. Trimming took 4 bases from V and 4 from J; bases not matched to a gene: 5. Germline V gene data show CDR1 as SNHLY and CDR2 as FYNNEI. The CDR3 runs 14 residues.

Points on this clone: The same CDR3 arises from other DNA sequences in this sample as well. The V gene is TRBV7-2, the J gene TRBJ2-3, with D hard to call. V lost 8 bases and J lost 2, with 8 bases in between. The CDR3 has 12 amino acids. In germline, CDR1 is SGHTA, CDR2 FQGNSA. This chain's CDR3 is CASSSSTDTQYF. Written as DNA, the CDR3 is TGTGCCAGCTCCTCATCCACAGATACGCAGTATTTT.

CDR3 sequence (DNA): TGTGCCAGCAGTTTTCTGGGGCGCTATGGCTACACCTTC. Protein: CASSFLGRYGYTF. The chain recombines TRBV27 with TRBJ1-2, with D perhaps TRBD1 (5 bases). The CDR3 runs 13 residues. V shed 3 bases and J shed 4 bases, with 9 bases lying between them. CDR1 is MNHEY, CDR2 SMNVEV, per germline (reference sequence).

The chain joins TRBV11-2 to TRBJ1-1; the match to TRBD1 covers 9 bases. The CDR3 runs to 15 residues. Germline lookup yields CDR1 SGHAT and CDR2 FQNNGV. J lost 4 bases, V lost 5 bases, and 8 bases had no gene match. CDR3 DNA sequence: TGTGCCAGCAGCCCGCAAACAGGGGGCGGCACTGAAGCTTTCTTT. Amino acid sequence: CASSPQTGGGTEAFF.